Each of the 26 T cell receptor beta chains below was sequenced from the same sample in a study of shared T cell receptors in the human thymus. TCRdb's table, derived via immunoSEQ multiplex PCR, lists solely in-frame clones and lacks some. The sample carries about 660,000 clones, approximately 90% recorded once. These data were also reused for a study on human thymus T cells.

Material: thymocytes. The source of these receptors is a boy under three years old with a congenital heart defect.

The chain joins TRBV30 to TRBJ2-5; D is perhaps TRBD1 (6 bases). Deletions cut 5 bases from V and 2 bases from J, with 12 bases between. The germline gives CDR1 GTSNPN, CDR2 SVGIG (reference sequence). This CDR3 has 13 residues. CDR3 sequence (DNA): TGTGCCTGGGATCGACAGGAGCAAGAGACCCAGTACTTC. This translates into CAWDRQEQETQYF.

The count of this clone is one. V and J are TRBV11-2 and TRBJ1-1; 7 bases are a match to TRBD1. The CDR3 sequence is 16 residues long. The germline CDR1 and CDR2 sequences are SGHAT and FQNNGV. J gave up 6 bases and V 5 bases, and 15 bases lay outside the gene matches. The CDR3 coding sequence is TGTGCCAGCAGCCCAGGGGGGCCCTTCCATAACCCTGAAGCTTTCTTT. This sequence encodes CASSPGGPFHNPEAFF. Looking up the rest from reference TRBV11-2 and TRBJ1-1 gives the full variable domain: EAGVAQSPRYKIIEKRQSVAFWCNPISGHATLYWYQQILGQGPKLLIQFQNNGVVDDSQLPKDRFSAERLKGVDSTLKIQPAKLEDSAVYLCASSPGGPFHNPEAFFGQGTRLTVV.

This clone was observed once. The gene calls are TRBV4-3 and TRBJ2-1, with 10 nucleotides matching TRBD2. The CDR3 loop spans 18 amino acids. V lost 0 bases and J lost 6; bases outside the gene matches: 11. CDR1 is LGHNA, CDR2 YSLEER, per germline. The CDR3 spells CASSQEGKSGRDGNEQFF. The CDR3 DNA follows: TGCGCCAGCAGCCAAGAAGGGAAGAGCGGGAGGGACGGCAATGAGCAGTTCTTC.

The V and J genes are TRBV15 and TRBJ2-1, with 9 positions matching TRBD2. Germline CDR1 is LNHNV and CDR2 is YYDKDF (reference sequence). V lost 2 bases to trimming and J lost 5 bases; unmatched junction nucleotides: 10. CDR3 size: 17 residues. CDR3 loop: CATSRKVGLAGNNEQFF. The CDR3 DNA reads as TGTGCCACCAGCAGAAAGGTCGGTCTAGCGGGAAACAATGAGCAGTTCTTC. Full variable domain (rest looked up from reference TRBV15 and TRBJ2-1): DAMVIQNPRYQVTQFGKPVTLSCSQTLNHNVMYWYQQKSSQAPKLLFHYYDKDFNNEADTPDNFQSRRPNTSFCFLDIRSPGLGDTAMYLCATSRKVGLAGNNEQFFGPGTRLTVL.

The J gene is TRBJ1-2, the V gene TRBV19, with 10 bases aligning to TRBD1. Germline V gene data show CDR1 as LNHDA and CDR2 as SQIVND (reference sequence). V was clipped by 3 bases and J by 7 bases; unmatched bases: 14. This CDR3 is 17 amino acids long. The CDR3 DNA follows: TGTGCCAGTAGTATTGGGGGACAGGGGTTTCATCGGGGTGGCTACACCTTC. It codes for CASSIGGQGFHRGGYTF.

This rearrangement joins TRBV6-4 to TRBJ2-1, with a tentative D call TRBD2 (5 bases). Per germline, CDR1 MRHNA and CDR2 SNTAGT. The CDR3 length is 13 residues. Trimming cost V 7 bases and J 7 bases, with 14 bases left between them. The CDR3 is CASMGEGGNEQFF. The DNA of the CDR3 is TGTGCCAGCATGGGCGAGGGCGGGAATGAGCAGTTCTTC.

This clone was counted between two and nine times. No DNA is shown, since the ends of the CDR3 on it are uncertain; the CDR3 is the one TCRdb lists. This chain links TRBV7-9 with TRBJ1-1. The CDR3 length equals 11 residues, ends included. Germline V lookup: CDR1 SEHNR, CDR2 FQNEAQ (reference sequence). This CDR3 reads CASSFGTGSFF.

The CDR3 nucleotides read TGTGCCAGCAGTTTAATGTGTAGCTATCAACTTGAGCAGTTCTTC. Translated: CASSLMCSYQLEQFF. The V and J genes are TRBV28 and TRBJ2-1; D remains ambiguous. The germline CDR1 and CDR2 sequences are MDHEN and SYDVKM. V was pared by 2 bases and J by 9 bases, with 17 bases between. CDR3 length: 15 amino acids.

About this clone itself: Other DNA sequences in this sample translate to the same CDR3. The chain recombines TRBV30 with TRBJ1-2; 7 bases map to TRBD1. The CDR3 spans 11 residues. Germline V gene lookup returns CDR1 GTSNPN and CDR2 SVGIG (reference sequence). With 4 bases clipped from V and 5 bases from J, the junction kept 1 base outside the gene matches. CDR3 nucleotides: TGTGCCTGGACAGGGGGGTATGGCTACACCTTC. Translating gives CAWTGGYGYTF.

The chain uses TRBV19 and TRBJ2-5; 7 bases fit TRBD1. The end of the DNA fits TRBJ2-7 better, so the J call may be wrong. Per germline, CDR1 LNHDA and CDR2 SQIVND (reference sequence). The CDR3 extends over 15 amino acids. The CDR3 DNA sequence: TGTGCCAGTAGAAGGACAGGCCGGTTCCACTACGAGCAGTACTTC. This codes for CASRRTGRFHYEQYF.

The chain couples TRBV14 to TRBJ1-2; 7 bases agree with TRBD1. The CDR3 is 18 amino acids. V dropped 2 bases and J dropped 5; count of bases not matched to a gene: 17. The germline V gene has CDR1 SGHDN and CDR2 FVKESK. In nucleotides, the CDR3 is TGTGCCAGCAGCCAACATGGGGAGCGTGAACAGGGGAGATATGGCTACACCTTC. It translates to CASSQHGEREQGRYGYTF.

This sequence joins TRBV6-6 and TRBJ1-5; a possible D gene is TRBD1 (5 bases). V was cut by 0 bases and J by 4 bases, with 7 bases left in between. The CDR3 runs to 14 residues. CDR1 and CDR2 from the germline V gene are MNHNY and SVGAGI (reference sequence). The CDR3 nucleotides are TGTGCCAGCAGTTACTCGACAGCAAATCAGCCCCAGCATTTT. Its translation is CASSYSTANQPQHF.

The chain combines TRBV9 with TRBJ2-7, with TRBD2 matching over 8 bases. The CDR3 has 15 residues. The V gene end was trimmed by 0 bases and the J gene end by 4 bases; junction bases not matched to a gene: 6. Germline-derived CDR1 and CDR2 are SGDLS and YYNGEE. CDR3 sequence: CASSVAPGGGYEQYF. CDR3 DNA sequence: TGTGCCAGCAGCGTAGCTCCGGGGGGGGGTTACGAGCAGTACTTC.

The chain combines TRBV5-6 with TRBJ2-3; maybe TRBD2 (6 bases). Trimming took 4 bases from V and 0 from J, leaving 18 bases between them. Germline V gene data show CDR1 as SGHDT and CDR2 as YYEEEE. The CDR3 has 17 residues. CDR3 nucleotides: TGTGCCAGCAGCCAAAAACCGTCCGGGACTAGCACAGATACGCAGTATTTT. Translated, it gives CASSQKPSGTSTDTQYF.

The chain employs TRBV15 and TRBJ2-7; perhaps TRBD2 as D (5 bases). V dropped 0 bases and J dropped 0 bases, with 18 bases sitting between them. The CDR3 consists of 18 residues. Germline V gene sequence: CDR1 LNHNV, CDR2 YYDKDF (reference sequence). The CDR3 region has the DNA TGTGCCACCAGCAGAGATCGGGATTGGGGTCGTCCCTCCTACGAGCAGTACTTC. Protein sequence: CATSRDRDWGRPSYEQYF.

The rearrangement uses TRBV28 and TRBJ2-1, with TRBD2 matching over 11 bases. CDR3 size: 15 residues. Trimming at V came to 6 bases and at J to 5 bases, leaving 6 bases not matched to a gene. Germline V gene lookup returns CDR1 MDHEN and CDR2 SYDVKM. CDR3 bases: TGTGCCAGCAGAAGCGGGACTAGCGGACACAATGAGCAGTTCTTC. Translated, it gives CASRSGTSGHNEQFF.

This rearrangement joins TRBV5-4 to TRBJ2-5, with 11 bases aligning to TRBD2. The DNA end is a closer match to TRBJ2-7, so the J assignment may be wrong. Germline V CDR1 and CDR2: SGHNT, YYREEE (reference sequence). CDR3 length: 20 residues. This CDR3 reads CASSLNPGLAVPDRAYEQYF. DNA of the CDR3: TGTGCCAGCAGCTTGAACCCGGGACTAGCGGTACCCGATCGGGCTTACGAGCAGTACTTC.

CDR3 sequence (DNA): TGCGCCAGCAGCCCACCTTCTGGACTCGCGAACACCGGGGAGCTGTTTTTT. It yields the protein CASSPPSGLANTGELFF. The chain links TRBV4-3 to TRBJ2-2; maybe TRBD2 (5 bases). Germline V CDR1 and CDR2: LGHNA, YSLEER. CDR3 length equals 17 residues. The V end lost 4 bases, the J end lost 0 bases, and 15 bases lay between the germline ends.

The rearrangement uses TRBV10-3 and TRBJ1-3; D is ambiguous. Germline loops: CDR1 ENHRY, CDR2 SYGVKD. V lost 7 bases and J 2 bases, leaving 18 bases between the germline ends. This CDR3 has 16 residues. In DNA form, the CDR3 reads TGTGCCATCACCGACATCCCAGGTCTCCCTGGAAACACCATATATTTT. This codes for CAITDIPGLPGNTIYF.

The chain has TRBV7-9 and TRBJ2-7; TRBD1 matches 12 bases. V shed 2 bases and J 0 bases; nucleotides not matched to a gene: 11. The CDR3 has 19 amino acids. CDR1 and CDR2 from the germline V gene are SEHNR and FQNEAQ (reference sequence). The CDR3 DNA reads TGTGCCAGCAGCTTACCCCCGGGACAGGGGGCCCTTATCTCCTACGAGCAGTACTTC. It codes for CASSLPPGQGALISYEQYF.

This clone was picked up a small number of times. Other DNA sequences in the same sample also yield this CDR3. The gene calls are TRBV28 and TRBJ1-3; possible D gene TRBD1, 6 bases. The CDR3 contains 13 residues. Germline loops: CDR1 MDHEN, CDR2 SYDVKM. The V gene lost 4 bases and the J gene lost 4 bases, with 8 bases spanning the gap. The CDR3 region has the DNA TGTGCCAGCAGTTCCAGGGGCGGAAACACCATATATTTT. It yields the protein CASSSRGGNTIYF.

Only a few counts were recorded for this clone. The V gene is TRBV28, the J gene TRBJ1-5; 7 nucleotides match TRBD1. The CDR3 consists of 20 residues. In germline, CDR1 is MDHEN, CDR2 SYDVKM. V trimming: 6 bases; J trimming: 6 bases; junction bases outside the gene matches: 26. The CDR3 DNA sequence: TGTGCCAGCAGCCCAGCACGGCCAGACTTGGATGGACAGGCGGGTCAGCCCCAGCATTTT. Its translation is CASSPARPDLDGQAGQPQHF.

V usage is TRBV9 and J usage is TRBJ2-6; the match to TRBD2 covers 9 bases. Germline assignment: CDR1 SGDLS and CDR2 YYNGEE. V was pared by 4 bases and J by 11 bases, with 13 bases of the junction left unmatched. This CDR3 contains 16 residues. The DNA for the CDR3 is TGTGCCAGCAGCCACTGGACTAGCGCCCCTAGTTACGTCCTGACTTTC. The encoded protein is CASSHWTSAPSYVLTF.

The chain carries TRBV6-5 and TRBJ2-1; no clear D. This CDR3 is built from 14 residues. V shed 7 bases and J shed 0 bases, with 10 bases lying between them. Per germline, CDR1 MNHEY and CDR2 SVGAGI. Here the CDR3 DNA reads TGTGCCAGCACCCCGCGCGGCTCCTACAATGAGCAGTTCTTC. Residues: CASTPRGSYNEQFF.

The chain couples TRBV5-6 to TRBJ2-3; the D gene is possibly TRBD2 (6 bases). The CDR3 covers 16 residues. Looked up from germline, CDR1 is SGHDT and CDR2 is YYEEEE. Trimming took 0 bases from V and 6 from J, leaving 17 bases between them. CDR3 coding DNA: TGTGCCAGCAGCTTGGGATTGGGAGGTGCAAACGATACGCAGTATTTT. This encodes CASSLGLGGANDTQYF. The full variable domain, rest sourced from reference TRBV5-6 and TRBJ2-3, is DAGVTQSPTHLIKTRGQQVTLRCSPKSGHDTVSWYQQALGQGPQFIFQYYEEEERQRGNFPDRFSGHQFPNYSSELNVNALLLGDSALYLCASSLGLGGANDTQYFGPGTRLTVL.

The V and J genes are TRBV5-8 and TRBJ2-7, with 8 nucleotides matching TRBD1. V lost 5 bases to trimming and J lost 6 bases; unmatched junction nucleotides: 13. Germline assignment: CDR1 SGHTS and CDR2 YDEGEE. The CDR3 length is 15 residues. CDR3 sequence: CASRPSTGVVREQYF. Here the CDR3 DNA reads TGTGCCAGCAGACCTTCGACAGGGGTTGTGCGCGAGCAGTACTTC.